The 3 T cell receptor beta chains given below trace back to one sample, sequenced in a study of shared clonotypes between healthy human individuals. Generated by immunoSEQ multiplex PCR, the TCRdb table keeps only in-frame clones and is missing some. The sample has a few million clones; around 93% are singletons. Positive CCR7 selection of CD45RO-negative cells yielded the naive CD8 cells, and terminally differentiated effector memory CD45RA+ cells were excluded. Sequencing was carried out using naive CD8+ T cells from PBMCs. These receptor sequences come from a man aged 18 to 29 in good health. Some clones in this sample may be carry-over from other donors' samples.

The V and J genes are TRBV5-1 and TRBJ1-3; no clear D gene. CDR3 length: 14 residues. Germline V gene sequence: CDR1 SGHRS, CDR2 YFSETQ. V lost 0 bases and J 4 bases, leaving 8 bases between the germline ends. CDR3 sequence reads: CASSLEGYGNTIYF. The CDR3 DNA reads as TGCGCCAGCAGCTTGGAGGGTTACGGAAACACCATATATTTT.

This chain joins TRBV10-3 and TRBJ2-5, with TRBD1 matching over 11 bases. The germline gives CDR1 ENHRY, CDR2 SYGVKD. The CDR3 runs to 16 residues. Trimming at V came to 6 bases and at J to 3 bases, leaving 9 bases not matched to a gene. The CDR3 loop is CAIRDRGRGGEETQYF. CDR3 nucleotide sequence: TGTGCCATCAGGGACAGGGGGCGTGGGGGAGAAGAGACCCAGTACTTC.

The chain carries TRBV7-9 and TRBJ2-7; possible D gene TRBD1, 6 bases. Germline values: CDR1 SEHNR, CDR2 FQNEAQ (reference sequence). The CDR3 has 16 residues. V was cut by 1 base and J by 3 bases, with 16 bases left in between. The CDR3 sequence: CASSLVMSRGRYEQYF. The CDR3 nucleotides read TGTGCCAGCAGCTTAGTGATGTCCAGGGGCCGCTACGAGCAGTACTTC.